Listed here are 32 T cell receptor beta chains from one sample, sequenced in a study of neurological immune-mediated disorders. Using its own MiXCR run on the 5' RACE reads, TCRdb lists one record per CDR3 protein. The repertoire holds roughly 70,000 distinct CDR3 sequences, with less than 5.5% as singletons. The sequencing sample was made of PBMCs. These receptor sequences come from a woman aged 25 to 39 with multiple sclerosis.

This clonotype was seen a few times. A much larger clone differs from this one at a single base, so this may be a read error. Here the CDR3 DNA reads TGTGCCAGCAGCTCAGAAAGGCCTCGTAGCTACACCTTC. Its translation is CASSSERPRSYTF. The chain combines TRBV7-3 with TRBJ1-2; D call uncertain. In germline, CDR1 is SGHTA, CDR2 FQGTGA. CDR3 size: 13 residues. V was cut by 4 bases and J by 9 bases, with 15 bases left in between.

This clonotype was counted at least ten times. The rearrangement joins TRBV5-6 to TRBJ1-5; 10 positions match TRBD1. The V segment lost 2 bases and the J segment 5 bases; nucleotides outside the gene matches: 1. Germline V lookup: CDR1 SGHDT, CDR2 YYEEEE. The CDR3 extends over 14 amino acids. The CDR3, as DNA: TGTGCCAGCAGCTTCGGACAGGGGGATCAGCCCCAGCATTTT. Its protein is CASSFGQGDQPQHF.

This clonotype was counted many times. This chain uses TRBV28 with TRBJ1-5, with TRBD1 as a possible D gene (6 bases). This CDR3 has 15 residues. V was cut by 7 bases and J by 1 base, with 14 bases left in between. Looked up from germline, CDR1 is MDHEN and CDR2 is SYDVKM. The CDR3 here is CASTGGAGSNQPQHF. DNA for the CDR3: TGTGCCAGCACCGGGGGGGCCGGGAGCAATCAGCCCCAGCATTTT.

A few counts support this clonotype. V and J are TRBV29-1 and TRBJ1-1; D is uncertain. The CDR3 covers 14 residues. V was clipped by 4 bases and J by 10 bases, with 22 bases between them. Germline CDR1 is SQVTM and CDR2 is ANQGSEA. CDR3 nucleotides: TGCAGCGTTGTGGCGCAGGCGGCTCCCCAAAGAGCTTTCTTT. Its translation is CSVVAQAAPQRAFF.

This clonotype was picked up many times. The chain employs TRBV6-6 and TRBJ1-6; D perhaps matches TRBD1 (5 bases). Trimming cost V 4 bases and J 9 bases, with 16 bases left between them. The CDR3 runs to 15 residues. Germline lookup yields CDR1 MNHNY and CDR2 SVGAGI (reference sequence). CDR3 in amino acids: CASSFMGGAGSPLHF. For the CDR3, the DNA is TGTGCCAGCAGTTTTATGGGGGGTGCGGGTTCACCCCTCCACTTT.

The table lists this clonotype with many counts. The chain combines TRBV5-1 with TRBJ2-5; 11 positions agree with TRBD2. V shed 1 base and J 4 bases; nucleotides not matched to a gene: 0. The CDR3 spans 14 residues. CDR1 and CDR2 (germline): SGHRS, YFSETQ. This chain's CDR3 is CASSLTSGGETQYF. The DNA for the CDR3 is TGCGCCAGCAGCTTGACTAGCGGGGGAGAGACCCAGTACTTC.

The sample holds many counts of this clonotype. The J gene is TRBJ2-1, the V gene TRBV7-2; 8 bases line up with TRBD2. The CDR3 length is 13 residues. Per the germline V gene, CDR1 is SGHTA and CDR2 is FQGNSA. V lost 5 bases and J lost 9; bases outside the gene matches: 6. The CDR3 reads CASSTRGGAEQFF. CDR3 sequence (DNA): TGTGCCAGCAGCACCCGGGGGGGCGCTGAGCAGTTCTTC.

This clonotype occurred many times. V usage is TRBV5-6 and J usage is TRBJ2-1, with unresolved D. Germline V gene data show CDR1 as SGHDT and CDR2 as YYEEEE. Trimming took off 0 bases at V and 6 bases at J, with 7 bases between the two ends. The CDR3 runs 13 residues. Here the CDR3 reads CASSLARSNEQFF. The CDR3 coding sequence is TGTGCCAGCAGCTTGGCCCGTTCCAATGAGCAGTTCTTC.

This clonotype has ten or more counts. Its ends do not fully match the called genes, so a read error is possible. This sequence joins TRBV5-6 and TRBJ1-2, with D perhaps TRBD1 (5 bases). CDR1 and CDR2 (germline): SGHDT, YYEEEE. The CDR3 runs 12 residues. In nucleotides, the CDR3 is TGTGCCAGCAGCCCGGCGAGGGGTCCGTATTTCTTC. Residues: CASSPARGPYFF.

This clonotype was recorded many times. This rearrangement joins TRBV20-1 to TRBJ1-6; D possibly corresponds to TRBD1 (5 bases). The ends were cut back, 4 bases at V and 2 bases at J, with 12 bases in the middle. This CDR3 region has 15 residues. The germline gives CDR1 DFQATT, CDR2 SNEGSKA (reference sequence). Here the CDR3 reads CSATSGGAYNSPLHF. For the CDR3, the DNA is TGCAGTGCTACCTCGGGGGGAGCCTATAATTCACCCCTCCACTTT.

This clonotype appeared many times. The chain couples TRBV9 to TRBJ2-1; the match to TRBD1 covers 7 bases. CDR3 length equals 12 residues. The V gene's germline CDR1 is SGDLS and CDR2 YYNGEE. V shed 3 bases and J 9 bases; nucleotides not matched to a gene: 3. As DNA, the CDR3 is TGTGCCAGCAGCGAGGGGGCGGGTGAGCAGTTCTTC. It is translated as CASSEGAGEQFF.

This clonotype showed up many times. The rearrangement joins TRBV5-1 to TRBJ1-1; D uncertain. V was cut by 2 bases and J by 1 base, with 6 bases left in between. This CDR3 is built from 13 residues. CDR1 and CDR2 (germline): SGHRS, YFSETQ. The CDR3 DNA reads TGCGCCAGCAGCTTACGGCGGAACACTGAAGCTTTCTTT. Translating gives CASSLRRNTEAFF.

This clonotype was seen ten or more times. The chain uses TRBV9 and TRBJ1-1, with a possible D match to TRBD1 (5 bases). Germline CDR1 reads SGDLS; CDR2 reads YYNGEE. The V and J ends lost 0 bases and 10 bases respectively, with 13 bases between them. This CDR3 contains 13 residues. In nucleotides, the CDR3 is TGTGCCAGCAGCGTAGATAGTTTGGGGGGAGCTTTCTTT. Translating it yields CASSVDSLGGAFF.

This clonotype was recorded at least ten times. The chain couples TRBV15 to TRBJ2-4; D is ambiguous. The V gene's germline CDR1 is LNHNV and CDR2 YYDKDF (reference sequence). The CDR3 is 14 residues long. The ends were cut back, 5 bases at V and 2 bases at J, with 10 bases in the middle. The CDR3 DNA reads TGTGCCACCAGCGGCGACCTTTCCAAAAACATTCAGTACTTC. Translated, it gives CATSGDLSKNIQYF. Looking up the rest from reference TRBV15 and TRBJ2-4 gives the full variable domain: DAMVIQNPRYQVTQFGKPVTLSCSQTLNHNVMYWYQQKSSQAPKLLFHYYDKDFNNEADTPDNFQSRRPNTSFCFLDIRSPGLGDTAMYLCATSGDLSKNIQYFGAGTRLSVL.

The chain joins TRBV12-3 or TRBV12-4 to TRBJ1-2; D not resolved. Trimming pared 5 bases from V and 5 bases from J, leaving 12 bases between. The CDR3 is 13 amino acids. The DNA for the CDR3 is TGTGCCAGCAGTCTCCGGAGGTTTTATGGCTACACCTTC. Translated: CASSLRRFYGYTF.

V is TRBV20-1 and J is TRBJ2-5; 10 bases line up with TRBD2. The CDR3 covers 13 residues. Germline V CDR1 and CDR2: DFQATT, SNEGSKA (reference sequence). V was clipped by 2 bases and J by 5 bases; unmatched bases: 2. The CDR3 coding sequence is TGCAGTGCTAGACTAGCGGGGGTTGAGACCCAGTACTTC. Protein: CSARLAGVETQYF.

This clonotype was seen repeatedly, ten times or more. The chain is built from TRBV29-1 and TRBJ2-2, with D perhaps TRBD1 (6 bases). This CDR3 contains 13 residues. Trimming took 7 bases from V and 5 from J, leaving 14 bases between them. Germline V CDR1 and CDR2: SQVTM, ANQGSEA. The CDR3 nucleotides read TGCAGCGGGGGGTACAGGGAGACCGGGGAGCTGTTTTTT. As protein: CSGGYRETGELFF.

This clonotype was found many times. The J gene is TRBJ2-2, the V gene TRBV5-1, with D tentatively TRBD1 or TRBD2 (5 bases each). The CDR3 runs to 16 residues. Trimming removed 1 base from V and 4 bases from J, with 14 bases in between. The germline V gene encodes CDR1 SGHRS and CDR2 YFSETQ. The CDR3 nucleotides read TGCGCCAGCAGCTTGTTACGGGGCGCGGGCACCGGGGAGCTGTTTTTT. Its translation is CASSLLRGAGTGELFF.

This clonotype was counted ten times or more. The J gene is TRBJ2-7, the V gene TRBV5-1; D uncertain. Germline loops: CDR1 SGHRS, CDR2 YFSETQ. The CDR3 covers 15 residues. V lost 0 bases to trimming and J lost 6 bases, with 16 bases between them. CDR3 DNA: TGCGCCAGCAGCTTGGGGACCCAAAGAGGATCCGAGCAGTACTTC. Amino acids: CASSLGTQRGSEQYF.

This clonotype was seen at least ten times. The chain recombines TRBV12-3 or TRBV12-4 with TRBJ2-3; 7 bases fit TRBD2. The CDR3 runs 15 residues. Trimming took 6 bases from V and 0 from J; bases not matched to a gene: 6. This CDR3 is CASRLRDYSTDTQYF. In DNA, the CDR3 is TGTGCCAGCAGACTAAGGGACTACAGCACAGATACGCAGTATTTT.

This clonotype was counted at least ten times. V usage is TRBV5-1 and J usage is TRBJ2-5; TRBD2 might be the D (5 bases). V lost 1 base and J lost 4, with 17 bases in between. This CDR3 has 16 residues. Germline CDR1 SGHRS, CDR2 YFSETQ. The CDR3 loop reads CASSLMSSLGAETQYF. The CDR3, as DNA: TGCGCCAGCAGCTTGATGTCTAGCTTGGGTGCAGAGACCCAGTACTTC.

This clonotype was seen at least ten times. The rearrangement uses TRBV27 and TRBJ2-7, with 8 bases that match TRBD2. CDR3 length equals 15 residues. The germline V gene encodes CDR1 MNHEY and CDR2 SMNVEV (reference sequence). V dropped 0 bases and J dropped 1; count of bases not matched to a gene: 2. The CDR3 loop reads CASSLSASGSYEQYF. DNA of the CDR3: TGTGCCAGCAGTTTATCGGCTAGCGGGTCCTACGAGCAGTACTTC.

J is TRBJ2-7 and V is TRBV12-5, with 11 bases matching TRBD1. Germline loops: CDR1 LGHNT, CDR2 FRNRAP. Trimming removed 1 base from V and 3 bases from J; junction bases left unmatched: 5. The CDR3 extends over 16 amino acids. The CDR3 reads CASGLGGQGANYEQYF. CDR3 sequence (DNA): TGTGCTAGTGGTTTGGGAGGACAGGGGGCGAACTACGAGCAGTACTTC.

There are many counts of this clonotype. The chain carries TRBV3-1 and TRBJ2-3, with D possibly TRBD2 on 6 matching bases. The CDR3 consists of 16 residues. Trimming left V 3 bases short and J 6 bases short, with 19 bases between. Per the germline V gene, CDR1 is LGHDT and CDR2 is YNNKEL (reference sequence). The CDR3 DNA is TGTGCCAGCAGCCATCCGGGACTCGAAGGGATTGATACGCAGTATTTT. This codes for CASSHPGLEGIDTQYF.

The table lists this clonotype with many counts. The V and J genes are TRBV7-2 and TRBJ2-7, with a weak D call TRBD2 (6 bases). Trimming pared 3 bases from V and 2 bases from J, leaving 17 bases between. Germline loops: CDR1 SGHTA, CDR2 FQGNSA. The CDR3 sequence is 16 residues long. CDR3 residues: CASSFFGGVAAYEQYF. The CDR3 bases are TGTGCCAGCAGCTTCTTTGGCGGAGTAGCGGCCTACGAGCAGTACTTC.

This clonotype appeared many times. V is TRBV5-6 and J is TRBJ2-3; 13 bases match TRBD2. CDR1 and CDR2 from the germline V gene are SGHDT and YYEEEE. The trim removed 4 bases at V and 3 bases at J, leaving 5 bases unmatched. The CDR3 contains 16 residues. This CDR3 is CASSPLLAGGTDTQYF. As DNA, the CDR3 is TGTGCCAGCAGCCCGTTACTAGCGGGGGGGACAGATACGCAGTATTTT.

This clonotype was seen many times. The rearrangement links TRBV20-1 to TRBJ1-5; 7 bases are a match to TRBD1. Trimming cost V 5 bases and J 7 bases; bases outside gene matches: 11. This CDR3 contains 14 residues. CDR1 is DFQATT and CDR2 is SNEGSKA in the germline V gene (reference sequence). The DNA for the CDR3 is TGCAGTGCTCCCAGAGGGGGCAGCGACCAGCCCCAGCATTTT. Its protein product is CSAPRGGSDQPQHF.

This clonotype has a handful of counts. CDR3 sequence: CASSFRGDGTDTQYF. The CDR3, as DNA: TGCGCCAGCAGCTTTCGGGGGGATGGCACAGATACGCAGTATTTT. The genes are TRBV5-1 and TRBJ2-3; 7 bases agree with TRBD2. The CDR3 has 15 amino acids. V was pared by 2 bases and J by 1 base, with 4 bases of the junction left unmatched. CDR1 SGHRS and CDR2 YFSETQ come from the germline V gene.

This clonotype was counted at least ten times. The chain carries TRBV4-1 and TRBJ2-3, with 9 nucleotides matching TRBD2. Germline CDR1 MGHRA, CDR2 YSYEKL. V shed 1 base and J 6 bases; nucleotides not matched to a gene: 14. This CDR3 is built from 18 residues. This CDR3 reads CASSQGMAGGGAPDTQYF. In nucleotides, the CDR3 is TGCGCCAGCAGCCAAGGGATGGCGGGCGGGGGGGCTCCGGATACGCAGTATTTT.

This clonotype came up many times. This sequence joins TRBV3-1 and TRBJ2-5; D is undetermined. Trimming pared 0 bases from V and 5 bases from J, leaving 4 bases between. Germline V CDR1 and CDR2: LGHDT, YNNKEL (reference sequence). The length of the CDR3 is 12 residues. In nucleotides, the CDR3 is TGTGCCAGCAGCCAAGATACGGAGACCCAGTACTTC. This encodes CASSQDTETQYF.

This chain connects TRBV3-1 to TRBJ2-1; 13 nucleotides align to TRBD2. Germline CDR1 is LGHDT and CDR2 is YNNKEL (reference sequence). Germline trimming cut 1 base from V and 9 bases from J; bases unmatched to any gene: 9. This CDR3 is 17 amino acids long. The CDR3 reads CASSQATTSGGAGEQFF. CDR3 DNA: TGTGCCAGCAGCCAAGCCACCACTAGCGGGGGGGCCGGTGAGCAGTTCTTC.

This clonotype was detected ten times or more. This chain connects TRBV10-3 to TRBJ2-5; the D is unclear. Germline V lookup: CDR1 ENHRY, CDR2 SYGVKD. Trimming took 2 bases from V and 4 from J, leaving 5 bases between them. The CDR3 covers 12 residues. CDR3 sequence (DNA): TGTGCCATCAGTGAGCCGAGAGAGACCCAGTACTTC. Amino acid sequence: CAISEPRETQYF.